The following is a TCR beta chain sequence with its context. Its antigen remains unidentified. Clones were sequenced by immunoSEQ multiplex PCR, and TCRdb holds only the in-frame ones, with some missing. The data contain more than 95,000 clones, over 75% of them singletons. These data originate in a study of T cell responses to AZD1222 COVID-19 vaccine. General observations from the study: Sampling captured repertoires only after the peak T cell response.

CDR1 and CDR2 from the germline V gene are SNHLY and FYNNEI. The CDR3 is 14 amino acids. V shed 4 bases and J shed 2 bases, with 11 bases lying between them. The chain carries TRBV2 and TRBJ1-1; D call uncertain. The TCR comes from an adult in good health. The sequencing used peripheral blood, collected on day 0 of MenACWY control vaccination. The CDR3 sequence: CASSVLPVNTEAFF. DNA for the CDR3: TGTGCCAGCAGTGTTTTGCCGGTTAACACTGAAGCTTTCTTT.